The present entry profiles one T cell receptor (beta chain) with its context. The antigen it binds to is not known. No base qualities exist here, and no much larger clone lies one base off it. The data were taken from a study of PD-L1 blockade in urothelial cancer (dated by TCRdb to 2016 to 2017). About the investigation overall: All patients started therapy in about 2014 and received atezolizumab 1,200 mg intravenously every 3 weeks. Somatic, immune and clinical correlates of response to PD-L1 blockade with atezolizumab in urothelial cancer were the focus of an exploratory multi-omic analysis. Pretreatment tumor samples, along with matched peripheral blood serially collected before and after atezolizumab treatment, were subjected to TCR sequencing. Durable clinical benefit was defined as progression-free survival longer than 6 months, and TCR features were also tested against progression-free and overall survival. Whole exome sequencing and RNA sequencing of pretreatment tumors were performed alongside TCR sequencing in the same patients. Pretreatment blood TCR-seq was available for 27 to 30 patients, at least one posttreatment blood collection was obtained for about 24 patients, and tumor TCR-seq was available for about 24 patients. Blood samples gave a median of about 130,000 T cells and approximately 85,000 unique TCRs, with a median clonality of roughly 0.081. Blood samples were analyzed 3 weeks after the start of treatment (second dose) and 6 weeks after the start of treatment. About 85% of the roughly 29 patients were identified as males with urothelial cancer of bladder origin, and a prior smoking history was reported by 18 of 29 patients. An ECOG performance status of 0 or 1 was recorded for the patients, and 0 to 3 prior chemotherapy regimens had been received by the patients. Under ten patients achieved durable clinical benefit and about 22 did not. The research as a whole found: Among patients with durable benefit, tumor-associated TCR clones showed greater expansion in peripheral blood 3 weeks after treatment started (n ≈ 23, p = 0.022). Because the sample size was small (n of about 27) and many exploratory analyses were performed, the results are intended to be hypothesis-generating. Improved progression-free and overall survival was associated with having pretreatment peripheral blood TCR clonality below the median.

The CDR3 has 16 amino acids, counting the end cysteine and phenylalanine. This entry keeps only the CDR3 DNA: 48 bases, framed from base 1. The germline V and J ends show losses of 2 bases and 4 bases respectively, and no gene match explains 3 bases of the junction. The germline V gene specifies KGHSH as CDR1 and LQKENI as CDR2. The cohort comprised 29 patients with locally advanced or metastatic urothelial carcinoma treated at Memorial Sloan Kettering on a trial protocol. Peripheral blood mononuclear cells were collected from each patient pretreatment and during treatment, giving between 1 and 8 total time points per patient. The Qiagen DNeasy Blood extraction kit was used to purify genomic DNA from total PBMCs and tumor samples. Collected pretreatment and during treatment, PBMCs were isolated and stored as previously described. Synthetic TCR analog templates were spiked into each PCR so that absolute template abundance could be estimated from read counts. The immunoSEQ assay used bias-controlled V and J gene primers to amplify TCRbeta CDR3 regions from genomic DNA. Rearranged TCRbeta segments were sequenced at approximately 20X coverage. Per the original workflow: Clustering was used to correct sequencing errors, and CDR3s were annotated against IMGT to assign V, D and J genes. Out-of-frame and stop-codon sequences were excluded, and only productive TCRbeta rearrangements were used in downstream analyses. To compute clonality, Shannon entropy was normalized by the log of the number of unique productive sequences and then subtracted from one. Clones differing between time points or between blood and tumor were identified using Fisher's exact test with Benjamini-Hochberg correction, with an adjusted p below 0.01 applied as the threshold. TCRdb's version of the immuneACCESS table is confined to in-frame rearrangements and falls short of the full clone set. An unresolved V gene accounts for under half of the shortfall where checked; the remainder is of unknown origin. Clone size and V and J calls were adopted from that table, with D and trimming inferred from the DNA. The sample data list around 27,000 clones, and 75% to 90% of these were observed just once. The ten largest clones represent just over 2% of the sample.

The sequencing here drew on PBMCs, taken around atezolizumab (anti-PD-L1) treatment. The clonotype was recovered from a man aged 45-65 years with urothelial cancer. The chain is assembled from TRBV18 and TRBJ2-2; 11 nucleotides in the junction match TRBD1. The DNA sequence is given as TGTGCCAGCTCACCAGACGGACAGGGGGCCACCGGGGAGCTGTTTTTT. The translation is CASSPDGQGATGELFF.